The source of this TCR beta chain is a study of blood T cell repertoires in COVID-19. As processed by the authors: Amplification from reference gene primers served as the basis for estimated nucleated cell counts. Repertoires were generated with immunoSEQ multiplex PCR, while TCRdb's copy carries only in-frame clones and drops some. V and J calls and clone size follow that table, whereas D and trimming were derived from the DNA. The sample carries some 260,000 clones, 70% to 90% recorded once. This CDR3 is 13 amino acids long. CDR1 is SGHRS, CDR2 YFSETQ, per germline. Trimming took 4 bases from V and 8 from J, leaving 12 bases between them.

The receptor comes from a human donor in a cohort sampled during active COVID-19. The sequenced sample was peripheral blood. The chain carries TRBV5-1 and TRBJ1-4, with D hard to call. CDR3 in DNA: TGCGCCAGCAGCCCACCAGGCCAAGAAAAACTGTTTTTT. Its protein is CASSPPGQEKLFF.